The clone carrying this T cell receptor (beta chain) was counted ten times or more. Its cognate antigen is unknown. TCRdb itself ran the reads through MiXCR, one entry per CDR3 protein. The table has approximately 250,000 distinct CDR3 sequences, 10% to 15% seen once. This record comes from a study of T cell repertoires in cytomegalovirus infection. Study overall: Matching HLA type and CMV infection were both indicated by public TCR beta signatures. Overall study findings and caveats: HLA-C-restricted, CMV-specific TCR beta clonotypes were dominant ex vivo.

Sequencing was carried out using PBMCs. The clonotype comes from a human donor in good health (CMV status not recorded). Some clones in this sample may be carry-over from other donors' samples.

The DNA of the CDR3 is TGTGCCAGCAGTTTAGCCCCTGGAGAGGGCAGGGGGACTGAAGCTTTCTTT. This encodes CASSLAPGEGRGTEAFF. The J gene is TRBJ1-1, the V gene TRBV27; 7 positions agree with TRBD1. The trim removed 2 bases at V and 5 bases at J, leaving 14 bases unmatched. The CDR3 covers 17 residues. Germline values: CDR1 MNHEY, CDR2 SMNVEV (reference sequence).